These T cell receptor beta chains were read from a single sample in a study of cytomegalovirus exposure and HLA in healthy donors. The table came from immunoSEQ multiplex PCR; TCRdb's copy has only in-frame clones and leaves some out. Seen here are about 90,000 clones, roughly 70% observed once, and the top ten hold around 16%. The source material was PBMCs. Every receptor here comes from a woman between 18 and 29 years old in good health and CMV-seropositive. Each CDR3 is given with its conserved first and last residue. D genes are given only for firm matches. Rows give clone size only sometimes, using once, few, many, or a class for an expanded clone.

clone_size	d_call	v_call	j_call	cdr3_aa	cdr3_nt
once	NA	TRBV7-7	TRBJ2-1	CASSIGLTANDEQFF	TGTGCTAGCAGCATAGGGCTTACCGCCAATGATGAGCAGTTCTTC
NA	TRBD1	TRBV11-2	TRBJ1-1	CASSLPTDRVEDEAFF	TGTGCCAGCAGCCTGCCCACTGACAGGGTGGAGGATGAAGCTTTCTTT
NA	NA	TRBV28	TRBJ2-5	CANSRVSGETQYF	TGTGCCAATTCCCGAGTATCTGGAGAGACCCAGTACTTC
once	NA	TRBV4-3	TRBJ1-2	CASSQEVAYGYTF	TGCGCCAGCAGCCAAGAAGTGGCCTATGGCTACACCTTC
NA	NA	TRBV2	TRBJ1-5	CASSVQPGSNQPQHF	TGTGCCAGCAGTGTTCAGCCAGGCTCAAATCAGCCCCAGCATTTT
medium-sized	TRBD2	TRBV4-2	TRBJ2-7	CASSPTAGRDEQYF	TGTGCCAGCAGTCCAACAGCGGGAAGGGACGAGCAGTACTTC
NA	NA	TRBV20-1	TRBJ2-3	CSAEDGDTQYF	TGCAGTGCTGAAGACGGGGATACGCAGTATTTT
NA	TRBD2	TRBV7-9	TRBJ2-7	CASSLTGGAIDEQYF	TGTGCCAGCAGCTTAACCGGGGGGGCTATCGACGAGCAGTACTTC
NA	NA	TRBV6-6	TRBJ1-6	CASRPLTGQTSPLHF	TGTGCCAGCAGACCCCTAACAGGACAGACTTCACCCCTCCACTTT
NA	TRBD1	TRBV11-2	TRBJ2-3	CASRSQPGQTQYF	TGTGCCAGCAGGTCCCAACCGGGACAGACGCAGTATTTT
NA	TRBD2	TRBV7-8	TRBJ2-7	CASSSIYGLAGGRIYEQYF	TGTGCCAGCAGCTCGATCTATGGGCTAGCGGGAGGGCGTATCTACGAGCAGTACTTC
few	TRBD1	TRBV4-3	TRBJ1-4	CASSQEGQGYEKLFF	TGCGCCAGCAGCCAAGAAGGACAGGGGTATGAAAAACTGTTTTTT
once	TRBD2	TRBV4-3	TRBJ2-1	CASSQTIGLASPNEQFF	TGCGCCAGCAGCCAAACCATCGGACTAGCCTCGCCCAATGAGCAGTTCTTC
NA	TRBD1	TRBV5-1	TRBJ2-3	CASSRQGASDTQYF	TGCGCCAGCTCTCGACAGGGGGCGTCAGATACGCAGTATTTT
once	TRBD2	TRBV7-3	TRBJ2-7	CASSLCTSGRFPSSYGQYF	TGTGCCAGCAGCCTCTGTACTAGCGGGAGGTTTCCGAGCTCCTACGGGCAGTACTTC
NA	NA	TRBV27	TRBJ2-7	CASSSGRARYEQYF	TGTGCCAGCAGTTCGGGCAGGGCGAGGTACGAGCAGTACTTC
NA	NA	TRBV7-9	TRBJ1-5	CASSRGGGNQPQHF	TGTGCCAGCAGCCGGGGGGGAGGCAATCAGCCCCAGCATTTT
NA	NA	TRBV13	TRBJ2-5	CASSSRRGEETQYF	TGTGCCAGCAGCTCCCGAAGGGGTGAGGAGACCCAGTACTTC
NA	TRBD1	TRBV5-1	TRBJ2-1	CASSTGTGNTEQFF	TGCGCCAGCTCGACCGGGACAGGGAATACTGAGCAGTTCTTC
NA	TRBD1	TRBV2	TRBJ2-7	CASSEGQGAYEQYF	TGTGCCAGCAGTGAGGGACAGGGGGCTTACGAGCAGTACTTC